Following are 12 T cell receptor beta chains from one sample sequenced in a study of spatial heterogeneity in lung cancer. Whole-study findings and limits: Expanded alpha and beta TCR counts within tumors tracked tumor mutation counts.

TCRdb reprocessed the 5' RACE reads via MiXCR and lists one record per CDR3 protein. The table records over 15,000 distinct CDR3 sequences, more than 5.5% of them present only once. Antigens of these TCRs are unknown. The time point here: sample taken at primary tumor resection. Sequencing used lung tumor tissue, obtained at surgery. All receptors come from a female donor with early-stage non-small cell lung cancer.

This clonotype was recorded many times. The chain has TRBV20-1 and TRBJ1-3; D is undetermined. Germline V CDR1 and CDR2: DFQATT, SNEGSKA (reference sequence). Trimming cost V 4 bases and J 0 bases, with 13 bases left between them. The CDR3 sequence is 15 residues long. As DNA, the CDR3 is TGCAGTGCTACCTTAGACGCGTACTCTGGAAACACCATATATTTT. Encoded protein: CSATLDAYSGNTIYF.

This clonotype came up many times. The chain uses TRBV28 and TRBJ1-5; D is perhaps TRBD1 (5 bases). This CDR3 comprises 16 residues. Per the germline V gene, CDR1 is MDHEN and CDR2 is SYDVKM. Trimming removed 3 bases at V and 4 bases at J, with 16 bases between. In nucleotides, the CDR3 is TGTGCCAGCAGTTTTAAGTGGGGAAGGGGAAATCAGCCCCAGCATTTT. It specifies CASSFKWGRGNQPQHF.

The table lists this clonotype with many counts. In DNA form, the CDR3 reads TGTGCCAGCAGCGTAGGGCGGAGAGATACGCAGTATTTT. It encodes CASSVGRRDTQYF. The gene calls are TRBV9 and TRBJ2-3; no reliable D call. V lost 0 bases and J lost 5, with 7 bases in between. The germline V gene has CDR1 SGDLS and CDR2 YYNGEE. The length of the CDR3 is 13 residues.

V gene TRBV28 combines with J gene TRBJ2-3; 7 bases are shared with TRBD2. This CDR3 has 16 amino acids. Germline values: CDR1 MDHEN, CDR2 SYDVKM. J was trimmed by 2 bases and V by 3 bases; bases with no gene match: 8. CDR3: CASSLGLLAATDTQYF. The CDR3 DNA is TGTGCCAGCAGTTTGGGTCTGCTAGCGGCCACAGATACGCAGTATTTT.

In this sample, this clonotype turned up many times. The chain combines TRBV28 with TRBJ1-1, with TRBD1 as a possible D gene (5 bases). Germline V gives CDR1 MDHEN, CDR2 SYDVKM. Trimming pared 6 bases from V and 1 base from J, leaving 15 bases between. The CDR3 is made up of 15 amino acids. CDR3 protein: CASRLRTPKNTEAFF. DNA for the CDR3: TGTGCCAGCAGACTGAGGACACCCAAGAACACTGAAGCTTTCTTT.

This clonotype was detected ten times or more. CDR3 protein: CASSTRLHEQFF. The CDR3 region has the DNA TGTGCCAGCAGCACGAGATTGCATGAGCAGTTCTTC. This chain connects TRBV11-2 to TRBJ2-1, with D uncertain. Germline loops: CDR1 SGHAT, CDR2 FQNNGV. The V and J ends lost 5 bases and 8 bases respectively, with 10 bases between them. This CDR3 has 12 residues.

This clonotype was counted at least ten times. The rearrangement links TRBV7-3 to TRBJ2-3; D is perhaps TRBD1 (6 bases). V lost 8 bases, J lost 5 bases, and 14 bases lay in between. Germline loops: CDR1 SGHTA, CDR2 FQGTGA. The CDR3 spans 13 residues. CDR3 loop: CASRLGAKDTQYF. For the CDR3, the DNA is TGTGCCAGCCGACTGGGGGCTAAAGATACGCAGTATTTT.

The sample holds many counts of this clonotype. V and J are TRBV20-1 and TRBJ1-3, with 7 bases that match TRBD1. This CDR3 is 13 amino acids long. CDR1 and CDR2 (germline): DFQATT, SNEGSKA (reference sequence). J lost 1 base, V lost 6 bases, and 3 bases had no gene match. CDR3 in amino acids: CSAEDRSGNTIYF. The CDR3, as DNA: TGCAGTGCCGAGGACAGGTCTGGAAACACCATATATTTT.

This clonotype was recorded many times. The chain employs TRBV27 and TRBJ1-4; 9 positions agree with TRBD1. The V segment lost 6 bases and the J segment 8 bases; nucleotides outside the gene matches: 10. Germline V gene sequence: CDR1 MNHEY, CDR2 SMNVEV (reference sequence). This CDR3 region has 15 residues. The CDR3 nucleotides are TGTGCCAGCAGCCGGACAGGGGAATTGGAGGAAAAACTGTTTTTT. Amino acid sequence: CASSRTGELEEKLFF.

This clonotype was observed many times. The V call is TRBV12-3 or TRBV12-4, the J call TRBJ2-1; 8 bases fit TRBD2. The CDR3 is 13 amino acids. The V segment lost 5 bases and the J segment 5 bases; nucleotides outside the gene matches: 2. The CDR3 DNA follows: TGTGCCAGCAGTCGGGGGGGGCACAATGAGCAGTTCTTC. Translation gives CASSRGGHNEQFF.

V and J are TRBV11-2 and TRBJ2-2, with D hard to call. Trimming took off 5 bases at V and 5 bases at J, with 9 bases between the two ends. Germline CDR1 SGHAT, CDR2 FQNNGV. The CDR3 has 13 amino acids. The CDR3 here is CASSQKWTGELFF. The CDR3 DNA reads TGTGCCAGCAGCCAGAAGTGGACCGGGGAGCTGTTTTTT.

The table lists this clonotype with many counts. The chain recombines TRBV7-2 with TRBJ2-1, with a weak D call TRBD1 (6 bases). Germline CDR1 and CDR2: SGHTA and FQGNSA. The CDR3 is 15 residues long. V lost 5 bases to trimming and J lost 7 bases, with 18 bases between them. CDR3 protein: CASSHRDTNPNEQFF. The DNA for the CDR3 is TGTGCCAGCAGCCACCGGGACACCAACCCTAATGAGCAGTTCTTC.